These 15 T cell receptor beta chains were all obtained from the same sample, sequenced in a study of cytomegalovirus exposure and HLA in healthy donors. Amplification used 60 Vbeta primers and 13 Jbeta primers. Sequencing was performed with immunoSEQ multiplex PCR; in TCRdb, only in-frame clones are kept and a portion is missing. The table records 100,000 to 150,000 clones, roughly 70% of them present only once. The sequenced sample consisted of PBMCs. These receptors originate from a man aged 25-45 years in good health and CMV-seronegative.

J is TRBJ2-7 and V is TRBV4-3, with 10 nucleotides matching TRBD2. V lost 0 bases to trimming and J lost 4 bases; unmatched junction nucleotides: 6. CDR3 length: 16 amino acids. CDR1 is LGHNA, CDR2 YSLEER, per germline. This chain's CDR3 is CASSQDSSGGKYEQYF. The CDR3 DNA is TGCGCCAGCAGCCAAGATTCTAGCGGGGGAAAATACGAGCAGTACTTC.

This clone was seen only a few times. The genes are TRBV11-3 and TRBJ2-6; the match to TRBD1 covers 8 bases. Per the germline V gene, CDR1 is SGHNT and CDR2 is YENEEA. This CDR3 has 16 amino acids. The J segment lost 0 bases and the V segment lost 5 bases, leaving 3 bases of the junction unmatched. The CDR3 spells CASSLGQGSGANVLTF. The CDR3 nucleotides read TGTGCCAGCAGCCTCGGACAGGGCTCTGGGGCCAACGTCCTGACTTTC. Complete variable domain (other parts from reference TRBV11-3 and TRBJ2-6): EAGVVQSPRYKIIEKKQPVAFWCNPISGHNTLYWYLQNLGQGPELLIRYENEEAVDDSQLPKDRFSAERLKGVDSTLKIQPAELGDSAVYLCASSLGQGSGANVLTFGAGSRLTVL.

CDR3 bases: TGCAGCGTTGGAGGAAAAAGCGGGCAGTTCTTC. Its protein is CSVGGKSGQFF. V usage is TRBV29-1 and J usage is TRBJ2-1, with D possibly being TRBD2 (5 bases). V was trimmed by 4 bases and J by 12 bases, leaving 13 bases between them. Germline V lookup: CDR1 SQVTM, CDR2 ANQGSEA. The CDR3 consists of 11 residues.

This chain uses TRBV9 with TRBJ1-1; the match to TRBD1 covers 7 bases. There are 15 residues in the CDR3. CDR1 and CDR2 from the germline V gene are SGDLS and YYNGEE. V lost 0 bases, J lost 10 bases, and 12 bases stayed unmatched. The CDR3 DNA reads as TGTGCCAGCAGCGTAGCCGACAGGGAGGTAAGGGGAGCTTTCTTT. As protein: CASSVADREVRGAFF.

This CDR3 is CASSLSSGGTDTQYF. CDR3 coding DNA: TGCGCCAGCAGCTTGTCTAGCGGGGGGACAGATACGCAGTATTTT. The chain is built from TRBV5-1 and TRBJ2-3; 11 bases match TRBD2. V was pared by 1 base and J by 3 bases, with 1 base of the junction left unmatched. The CDR3 is 15 residues long. Germline V gene sequence: CDR1 SGHRS, CDR2 YFSETQ.

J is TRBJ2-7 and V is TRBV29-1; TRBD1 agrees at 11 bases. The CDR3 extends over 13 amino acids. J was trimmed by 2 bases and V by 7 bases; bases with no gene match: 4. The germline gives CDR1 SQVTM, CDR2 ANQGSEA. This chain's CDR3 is CSAGTGGTYEQYF. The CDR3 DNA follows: TGCAGCGCTGGGACAGGGGGAACCTACGAGCAGTACTTC.

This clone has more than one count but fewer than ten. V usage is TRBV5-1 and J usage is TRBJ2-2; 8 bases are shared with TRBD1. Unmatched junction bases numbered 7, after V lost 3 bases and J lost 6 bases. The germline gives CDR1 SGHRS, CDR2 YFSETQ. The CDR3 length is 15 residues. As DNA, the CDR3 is TGCGCCAGCAGCTGGACAGGGACGATCGCCGGGGAGCTGTTTTTT. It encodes CASSWTGTIAGELFF.

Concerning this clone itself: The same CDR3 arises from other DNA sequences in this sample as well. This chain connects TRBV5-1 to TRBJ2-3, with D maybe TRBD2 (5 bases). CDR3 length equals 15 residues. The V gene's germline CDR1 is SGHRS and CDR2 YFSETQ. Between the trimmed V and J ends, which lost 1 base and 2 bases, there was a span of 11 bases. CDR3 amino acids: CASSLSPGSTDTQYF. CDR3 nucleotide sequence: TGCGCCAGCAGCTTGTCCCCGGGGTCCACAGATACGCAGTATTTT. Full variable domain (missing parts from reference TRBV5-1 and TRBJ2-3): KAGVTQTPRYLIKTRGQQVTLSCSPISGHRSVSWYQQTPGQGLQFLFEYFSETQRNKGNFPGRFSGRQFSNSRSEMNVSTLELGDSALYLCASSLSPGSTDTQYFGPGTRLTVL.

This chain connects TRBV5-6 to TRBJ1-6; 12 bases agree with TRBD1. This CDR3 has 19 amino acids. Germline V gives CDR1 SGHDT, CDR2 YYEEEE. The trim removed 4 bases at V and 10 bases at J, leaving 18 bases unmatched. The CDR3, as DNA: TGTGCCAGCAGCAACTCCGGGACAGGGGGCGTCCCCTACCGGTCACCCCTCCACTTT. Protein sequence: CASSNSGTGGVPYRSPLHF.

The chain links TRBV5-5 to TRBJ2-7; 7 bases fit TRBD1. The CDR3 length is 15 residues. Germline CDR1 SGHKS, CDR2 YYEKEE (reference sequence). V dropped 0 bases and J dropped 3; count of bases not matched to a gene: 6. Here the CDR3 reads CASSLVRGQIYEQYF. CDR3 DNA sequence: TGTGCCAGCAGCTTGGTCCGGGGACAGATCTACGAGCAGTACTTC.

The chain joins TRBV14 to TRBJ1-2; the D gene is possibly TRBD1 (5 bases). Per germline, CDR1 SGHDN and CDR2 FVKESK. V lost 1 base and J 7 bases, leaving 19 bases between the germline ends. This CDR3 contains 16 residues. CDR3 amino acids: CASSQVGMKGVAGYTF. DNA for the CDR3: TGTGCCAGCAGCCAAGTGGGTATGAAAGGGGTCGCTGGCTACACCTTC.

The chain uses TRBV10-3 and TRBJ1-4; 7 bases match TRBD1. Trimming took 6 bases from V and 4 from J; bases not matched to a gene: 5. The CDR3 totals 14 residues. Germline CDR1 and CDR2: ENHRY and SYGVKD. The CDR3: CAIRDRTNNEKLFF. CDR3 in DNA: TGTGCCATCAGGGACAGGACGAATAATGAAAAACTGTTTTTT.

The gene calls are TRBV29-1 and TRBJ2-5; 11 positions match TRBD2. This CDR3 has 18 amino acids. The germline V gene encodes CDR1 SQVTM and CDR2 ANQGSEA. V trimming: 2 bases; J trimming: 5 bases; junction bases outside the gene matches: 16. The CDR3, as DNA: TGCAGCGTTGAACGGCTAGCGGGGGGCCAGGGAGGGTCGGAGACCCAGTACTTC. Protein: CSVERLAGGQGGSETQYF. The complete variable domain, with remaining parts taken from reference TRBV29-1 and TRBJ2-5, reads SAVISQKPSRDICQRGTSLTIQCQVDSQVTMMFWYRQQPGQSLTLIATANQGSEATYESGFVIDKFPISRPNLTFSTLTVSNMSPEDSSIYLCSVERLAGGQGGSETQYFGPGTRLLVL.

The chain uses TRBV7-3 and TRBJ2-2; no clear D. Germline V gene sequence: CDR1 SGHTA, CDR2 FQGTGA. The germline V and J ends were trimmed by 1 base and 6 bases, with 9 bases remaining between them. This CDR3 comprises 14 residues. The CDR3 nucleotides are TGTGCCAGCAGCTTAAACCGGGTACCCGGGGAGCTGTTTTTT. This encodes CASSLNRVPGELFF.

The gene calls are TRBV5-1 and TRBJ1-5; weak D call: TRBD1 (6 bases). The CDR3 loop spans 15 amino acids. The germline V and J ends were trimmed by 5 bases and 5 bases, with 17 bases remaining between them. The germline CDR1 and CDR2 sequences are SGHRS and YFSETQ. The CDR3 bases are TGCGCCAGCAGACTACTGGCGGACAGCGATCAGCCCCAGCATTTT. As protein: CASRLLADSDQPQHF.